The 26 T cell receptor beta chains listed next were all sequenced from one sample in a study of cytomegalovirus exposure and HLA in healthy donors. It was with 60 Vbeta and 13 Jbeta primers that the PCR ran. TCRdb's copy holds only in-frame clones and misses some; the assay was immunoSEQ multiplex PCR. The table has under 110,000 clones, about 75% seen once. Specimen: PBMCs. The receptors were sampled from a male donor in good health and CMV-seropositive.

This clone was observed once. This chain joins TRBV11-1 and TRBJ1-3; 8 bases line up with TRBD1. This CDR3 is built from 15 residues. J was trimmed by 1 base and V by 2 bases; bases with no gene match: 1. Germline V gene lookup returns CDR1 SGHAT and CDR2 FQDESV (reference sequence). Written as DNA, the CDR3 is TGTGCCAGCAGCTTACAGGGGGCATCTGGAAACACCATATATTTT. Protein product: CASSLQGASGNTIYF.

V and J are TRBV27 and TRBJ2-1; D remains unclear. The germline CDR1 and CDR2 sequences are MNHEY and SMNVEV (reference sequence). CDR3 length equals 15 residues. V was shortened by 3 bases and J by 4 bases, with 13 bases between the two germline ends. The CDR3 reads CASSLQAARYNEQFF. The DNA of the CDR3 is TGTGCCAGCAGTTTGCAGGCCGCCCGGTACAATGAGCAGTTCTTC.

The chain is built from TRBV9 and TRBJ1-5; a weak D match, TRBD1 (5 bases). V lost 2 bases and J 2 bases, leaving 8 bases between the germline ends. Looked up from germline, CDR1 is SGDLS and CDR2 is YYNGEE. The CDR3 runs 14 residues. The CDR3 sequence is CASSVQGGNQPQHF. The CDR3 DNA is TGTGCCAGCAGCGTCCAGGGCGGCAATCAGCCCCAGCATTTT.

V usage is TRBV7-2 and J usage is TRBJ1-5; 9 bases fit TRBD1. The CDR3 consists of 14 residues. Per the germline V gene, CDR1 is SGHTA and CDR2 is FQGNSA. J gave up 2 bases and V 6 bases, and 2 bases lay outside the gene matches. The CDR3 region has the DNA TGTGCCAGCAGTAGGGACAGGGGCAATCAGCCCCAGCATTTT. It is translated as CASSRDRGNQPQHF. The whole variable domain, remainder taken from reference TRBV7-2 and TRBJ1-5, is GAGVSQSPSNKVTEKGKDVELRCDPISGHTALYWYRQSLGQGLEFLIYFQGNSAPDKSGLPSDRFSAERTGGSVSTLTIQRTQQEDSAVYLCASSRDRGNQPQHFGDGTRLSIL.

Concerning this clone itself: One end of the junction fails to match germline, which may point to a read error. The chain links TRBV5-6 to TRBJ2-7, with 9 positions matching TRBD1. Germline-derived CDR1 and CDR2 are SGHDT and YYEEEE. The CDR3 extends over 13 amino acids. The CDR3 region has the DNA TGTGCCAGCAGCTGGGGGGTAACAGGGGGCGCGGAGTTC. Translation gives CASSWGVTGGAEF.

This clone was recorded once. The V gene is TRBV6-5, the J gene TRBJ2-2, with 7 positions matching TRBD2. CDR1 is MNHEY and CDR2 is SVGAGI in the germline V gene. CDR3 length: 13 residues. V lost 5 bases, J lost 5 bases, and 2 bases stayed unmatched. CDR3 sequence: CASSPGGTGELFF. For the CDR3, the DNA is TGTGCCAGCAGTCCGGGGGGAACCGGGGAGCTGTTTTTT.

The J gene is TRBJ2-7, the V gene TRBV19; no clear D gene. V was pared by 5 bases and J by 6 bases, with 14 bases between. Germline CDR1 is LNHDA and CDR2 is SQIVND (reference sequence). This CDR3 has 13 amino acids. CDR3 nucleotides: TGTGCCAGTAGTCCTTCAGTGGGCCCCGAGCAGTACTTC. Translation gives CASSPSVGPEQYF.

Here the CDR3 DNA reads TGTGCCAGCAGCCAAGATCCGACAGGGGGTTATAGCAATCAGCCCCAGCATTTT. Protein: CASSQDPTGGYSNQPQHF. The chain carries TRBV4-2 and TRBJ1-5; 9 bases agree with TRBD1. This CDR3 has 18 amino acids. V lost 0 bases to trimming and J lost 0 bases; unmatched junction nucleotides: 6. Looked up from germline, CDR1 is LGHNA and CDR2 is YNFKEQ.

The CDR3 nucleotides read TGCGCCAGCAGCCGACCAGCAGAGCCAACTTACCGGGGGACCTACGAGCAGTACTTC. It codes for CASSRPAEPTYRGTYEQYF. The gene calls are TRBV5-1 and TRBJ2-7, with a possible D match to TRBD2 (6 bases). V was pared by 4 bases and J by 2 bases, with 28 bases between. The CDR3 length is 19 residues. Germline V gives CDR1 SGHRS, CDR2 YFSETQ.

V usage is TRBV27 and J usage is TRBJ1-4, with TRBD1 as a possible D gene (6 bases). The ends were cut back, 6 bases at V and 7 bases at J, with 18 bases in the middle. Germline V gene lookup returns CDR1 MNHEY and CDR2 SMNVEV (reference sequence). The CDR3 has 15 amino acids. DNA of the CDR3: TGTGCCAGCAGCCTATATCTGGGGGCGATTGAAAAACTGTTTTTT. It specifies CASSLYLGAIEKLFF.

The CDR3, as DNA: TGTGCCAGCAGCCCAGGGGGATCCACTGAAGCTTTCTTT. Translating gives CASSPGGSTEAFF. The V and J genes are TRBV6-4 and TRBJ1-1, with TRBD1 matching 7 bases. The germline gives CDR1 MRHNA, CDR2 SNTAGT. Trimming at V came to 6 bases and at J to 4 bases, leaving 5 bases not matched to a gene. CDR3 size: 13 residues.

This sequence joins TRBV6-1 and TRBJ2-7, with TRBD1 identical over 9 bases. The CDR3 is 14 amino acids. Per the germline V gene, CDR1 is MNHNS and CDR2 is SASEGT. J lost 6 bases, V lost 5 bases, and 8 bases had no gene match. The CDR3 sequence: CASSSGTGWREQYF. In DNA, the CDR3 is TGTGCCAGCAGTTCCGGGACAGGGTGGCGCGAGCAGTACTTC.

The chain couples TRBV11-2 to TRBJ2-7, with 9 nucleotides matching TRBD1. Germline V gives CDR1 SGHAT, CDR2 FQNNGV. The CDR3 sequence is 15 residues long. Trimming cost V 8 bases and J 3 bases; bases outside gene matches: 11. The CDR3 region is CASGTTGQGSYEQYF. In DNA, the CDR3 is TGTGCCAGCGGTACGACGGGACAGGGTAGCTACGAGCAGTACTTC.

The chain uses TRBV6-1 and TRBJ2-5, with D uncertain. This CDR3 is 13 amino acids long. Germline loops: CDR1 MNHNS, CDR2 SASEGT. V was pared by 8 bases and J by 5 bases, with 15 bases between. For the CDR3, the DNA is TGTGCCAGCGAGAGGAGCGAGAGGGAGACCCAGTACTTC. It codes for CASERSERETQYF.

This clone was seen a few times. The J gene is TRBJ2-3, the V gene TRBV27; no reliable D call. Germline-derived CDR1 and CDR2 are MNHEY and SMNVEV (reference sequence). V lost 6 bases and J 5 bases, leaving 6 bases between the germline ends. The CDR3 consists of 11 residues. CDR3 protein: CASSHIDTQYF. CDR3 DNA sequence: TGTGCCAGCAGCCACATAGATACGCAGTATTTT.

In its sample, this clone was seen a few times. CDR3 protein: CASSTNRLASVETQYF. The CDR3, as DNA: TGTGCCAGTAGTACCAACAGACTAGCTTCAGTTGAGACCCAGTACTTC. The rearrangement links TRBV19 to TRBJ2-5; TRBD2 matches at 7 bases. The CDR3 loop spans 16 amino acids. The V and J ends lost 4 bases and 5 bases, in that order; junction bases with no gene match: 13. In germline, CDR1 is LNHDA, CDR2 SQIVND (reference sequence).

J is TRBJ2-3 and V is TRBV6-5; D remains unclear. Trimming left V 0 bases short and J 4 bases short, with 8 bases between. The V gene's germline CDR1 is MNHEY and CDR2 SVGAGI. This CDR3 contains 14 residues. In DNA form, the CDR3 reads TGTGCCAGCAGTTACTCGAGGTTTGCAGATACGCAGTATTTT. Translation: CASSYSRFADTQYF.

V usage is TRBV19 and J usage is TRBJ1-5; possible D gene TRBD1, 5 bases. CDR1 and CDR2 (germline): LNHDA, SQIVND (reference sequence). The V end was cut by 5 bases, the J end by 3 bases, with 8 bases between. This CDR3 is built from 13 residues. CDR3 loop: CASSDRINQPQHF. In nucleotides, the CDR3 is TGTGCCAGTAGTGACAGAATCAATCAGCCCCAGCATTTT.

The chain couples TRBV6-5 to TRBJ1-1; 8 nucleotides agree with TRBD1. The CDR3 has 16 amino acids. Germline-derived CDR1 and CDR2 are MNHEY and SVGAGI. Losses at the gene ends were 0 bases for V and 1 base for J; bases not matched to a gene: 4. CDR3 in amino acids: CASSYSRDRRNTEAFF. CDR3 DNA: TGTGCCAGCAGTTACTCTCGGGACAGGCGGAACACTGAAGCTTTCTTT.

CDR3 protein: CASSVAPSGDYEQYF. CDR3 in DNA: TGTGCCAGCAGCGTAGCCCCTAGCGGGGACTACGAGCAGTACTTC. The chain employs TRBV9 and TRBJ2-7; 9 nucleotides match TRBD2. The germline V gene has CDR1 SGDLS and CDR2 YYNGEE. The V and J ends lost 0 bases and 3 bases, in that order; junction bases with no gene match: 4. The length of the CDR3 is 15 residues.

CDR3 nucleotides: TGTGCCATCAGCCTCGGAGGGGGCAGTGATGAAGCTTTCTTT. It translates to CAISLGGGSDEAFF. The rearrangement joins TRBV10-3 to TRBJ1-1; TRBD1 aligns across 7 bases. J was trimmed by 7 bases and V by 6 bases; bases with no gene match: 11. The germline CDR1 and CDR2 sequences are ENHRY and SYGVKD. The CDR3 totals 14 residues.

The V gene is TRBV5-1, the J gene TRBJ2-5; 10 bases match TRBD2. V was clipped by 3 bases and J by 4 bases; unmatched bases: 9. Germline CDR1 reads SGHRS; CDR2 reads YFSETQ. This CDR3 region has 16 residues. CDR3 nucleotides: TGCGCCAGCAGCTCGCGGACTAGCGGTCCCGGAGAGACCCAGTACTTC. Residues: CASSSRTSGPGETQYF.

Worth noting for this clone: Other DNA sequences in the sample encode the same CDR3. The rearrangement joins TRBV11-2 to TRBJ2-7, with TRBD1 identical over 8 bases. CDR1 is SGHAT, CDR2 FQNNGV, per germline. Unmatched junction bases numbered 11, after V lost 5 bases and J lost 2 bases. The CDR3 is 16 residues long. For the CDR3, the DNA is TGTGCCAGCAGCCCTCTCGACAGGGGAGGAACCTACGAGCAGTACTTC. This sequence encodes CASSPLDRGGTYEQYF.

The rearrangement joins TRBV19 to TRBJ1-5, with 8 bases identical to TRBD1. The germline V gene encodes CDR1 LNHDA and CDR2 SQIVND (reference sequence). The CDR3 length is 15 residues. J was trimmed by 6 bases and V by 5 bases; bases with no gene match: 9. CDR3: CASSPTGGPRQPQHF. The DNA of the CDR3 is TGTGCCAGTAGTCCCACAGGGGGGCCCCGTCAGCCCCAGCATTTT.

This sequence joins TRBV4-3 and TRBJ1-4, with 8 bases fitting TRBD1. Germline trimming cut 6 bases from V and 3 bases from J; bases unmatched to any gene: 6. The CDR3 totals 15 residues. Germline assignment: CDR1 LGHNA and CDR2 YSLEER. The CDR3 nucleotides are TGCGCCAGCAGAGAACGACAGGGGCCTAATGAAAAACTGTTTTTT. Protein sequence: CASRERQGPNEKLFF.

The chain couples TRBV28 to TRBJ1-1; D is perhaps TRBD1 (6 bases). Germline CDR1 is MDHEN and CDR2 is SYDVKM. Trimming cost V 3 bases and J 1 base, with 9 bases left between them. This CDR3 is 14 amino acids long. The CDR3 sequence is CASSFPGENTEAFF. The CDR3 region has the DNA TGTGCCAGCAGTTTTCCAGGGGAGAACACTGAAGCTTTCTTT.